This T cell receptor beta chain was sequenced in a study of early T cells in non-severe SARS-CoV-2 infection. The overall study: Bulk RNA taken from unsorted whole blood was sequenced, leaving chains unpaired. Overall study results and limits: Comparison of clonotypes with VDJdb favored anti-spike CD8 responses while missing private and CD4 specificities.

Worth noting for this clonotype: Its antigen is still unknown.

Individual cDNA molecules were tagged with unique molecular identifiers. TCRdb reprocessed the 5' RACE reads via MiXCR and lists one record per CDR3 protein. The sample holds more than 60,000 distinct CDR3 sequences, over 10% seen once. The germline V gene encodes CDR1 MDHEN and CDR2 SYDVKM. Trimming removed 4 bases at V and 0 bases at J, with 9 bases between. The CDR3 loop spans 15 amino acids. The genes are TRBV28 and TRBJ1-4; D perhaps matches TRBD1 (5 bases). The sample consisted of whole blood. The source is an adult who was a healthcare worker with PCR-confirmed SARS-CoV-2 infection or an uninfected control (not recorded which). In DNA, the CDR3 is TGTGCCAGCAGTTCAACAGGCGCAACTAATGAAAAACTGTTTTTT. Translation gives CASSSTGATNEKLFF.